The TCR beta chain described here comes from a study of radiotherapy plus CTLA-4 blockade in lung cancer. Per the germline V gene, CDR1 is SGDLS and CDR2 is YYNGEE. The CDR3 is 14 residues long. Trimming shortened V by 0 bases and J by 3 bases, and 7 bases separated the two germline ends. The study treated chemo-refractory metastatic non-small-cell lung cancer patients with focal radiation plus ipilimumab CTLA-4 blockade. Sequencing was performed with immunoSEQ multiplex PCR; in TCRdb, only in-frame clones are kept and a portion is missing. This table has some 43,000 clones, roughly four fifths appearing once.

The source was peripheral blood, collected from a patient treated with radiotherapy plus ipilimumab. V is TRBV9 and J is TRBJ2-1; possibly TRBD2 for D (6 bases). This TCR came from a human donor with non-small cell lung cancer who had stable disease on radiotherapy plus ipilimumab. The CDR3 bases are TGTGCCAGCAGCGTAGAGGGAGGCTACAATGAGCAGTTCTTC. It is translated as CASSVEGGYNEQFF.